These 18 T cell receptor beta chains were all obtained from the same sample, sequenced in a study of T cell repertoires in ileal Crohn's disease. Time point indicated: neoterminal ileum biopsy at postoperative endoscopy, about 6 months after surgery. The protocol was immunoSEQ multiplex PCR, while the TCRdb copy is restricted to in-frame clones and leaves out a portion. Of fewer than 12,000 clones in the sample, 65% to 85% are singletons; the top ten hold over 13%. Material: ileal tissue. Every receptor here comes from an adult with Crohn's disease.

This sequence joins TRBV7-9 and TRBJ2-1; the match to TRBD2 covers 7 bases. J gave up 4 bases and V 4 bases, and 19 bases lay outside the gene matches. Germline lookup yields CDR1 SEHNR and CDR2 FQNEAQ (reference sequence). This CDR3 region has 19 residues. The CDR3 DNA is TGTGCCAGCAGCTCCACCGGGGGGTTTGCGCGGCCCACTTACAATGAGCAGTTCTTC. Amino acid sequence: CASSSTGGFARPTYNEQFF.

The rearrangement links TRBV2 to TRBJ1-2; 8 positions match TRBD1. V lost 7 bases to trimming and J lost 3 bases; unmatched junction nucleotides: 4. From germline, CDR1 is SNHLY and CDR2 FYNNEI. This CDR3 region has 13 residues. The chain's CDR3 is CASTRGLDYGYTF. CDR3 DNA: TGTGCCAGCACCAGGGGGCTGGACTATGGCTACACCTTC.

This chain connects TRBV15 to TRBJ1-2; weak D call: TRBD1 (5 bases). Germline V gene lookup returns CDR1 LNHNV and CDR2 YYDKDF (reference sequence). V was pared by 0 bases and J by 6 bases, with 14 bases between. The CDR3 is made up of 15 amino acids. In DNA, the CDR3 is TGTGCCACCAGCAGAGATGTCAGGCAGGGTGATGGCTACACCTTC. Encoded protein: CATSRDVRQGDGYTF.

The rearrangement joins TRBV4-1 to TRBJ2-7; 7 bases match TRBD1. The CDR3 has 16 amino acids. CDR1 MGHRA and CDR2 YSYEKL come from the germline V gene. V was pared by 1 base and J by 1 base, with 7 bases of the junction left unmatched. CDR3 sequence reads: CASSQALGQASYEQYF. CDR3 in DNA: TGCGCCAGCAGCCAAGCTCTTGGACAGGCATCCTACGAGCAGTACTTC.

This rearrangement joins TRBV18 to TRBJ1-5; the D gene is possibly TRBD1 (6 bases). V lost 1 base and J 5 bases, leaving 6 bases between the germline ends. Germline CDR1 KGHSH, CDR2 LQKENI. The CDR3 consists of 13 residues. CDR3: CASSPQGDQPQHF. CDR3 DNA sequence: TGTGCCAGCTCACCACAGGGGGATCAGCCCCAGCATTTT.

This CDR3 reads CSVEGGSANTEAFF. DNA for the CDR3: TGCAGCGTTGAGGGGGGGTCCGCGAACACTGAAGCTTTCTTT. The V call is TRBV29-1, the J call TRBJ1-1; a possible D gene is TRBD1 (5 bases). CDR1 is SQVTM and CDR2 is ANQGSEA in the germline V gene. Trimming took 3 bases from V and 1 from J, leaving 12 bases between them. This CDR3 has 14 amino acids.

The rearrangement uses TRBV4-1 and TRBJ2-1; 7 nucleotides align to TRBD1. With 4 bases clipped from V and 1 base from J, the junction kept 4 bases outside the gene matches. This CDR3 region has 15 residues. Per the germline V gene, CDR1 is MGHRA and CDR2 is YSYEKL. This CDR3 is CASSPDRASYNEQFF. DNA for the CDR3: TGCGCCAGCAGCCCCGACAGGGCATCCTACAATGAGCAGTTCTTC.

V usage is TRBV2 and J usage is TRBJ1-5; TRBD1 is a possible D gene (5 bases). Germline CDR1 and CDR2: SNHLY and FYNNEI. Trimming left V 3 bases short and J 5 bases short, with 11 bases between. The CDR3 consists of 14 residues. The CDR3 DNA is TGTGCCAGCAGTGACCGGGGGAGGGATCAGCCCCAGCATTTT. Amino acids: CASSDRGRDQPQHF. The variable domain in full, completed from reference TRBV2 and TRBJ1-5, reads EPEVTQTPSHQVTQMGQEVILRCVPISNHLYFYWYRQILGQKVEFLVSFYNNEISEKSEIFDDQFSVERPDGSNFTLKIRSTKLEDSAMYFCASSDRGRDQPQHFGDGTRLSIL.

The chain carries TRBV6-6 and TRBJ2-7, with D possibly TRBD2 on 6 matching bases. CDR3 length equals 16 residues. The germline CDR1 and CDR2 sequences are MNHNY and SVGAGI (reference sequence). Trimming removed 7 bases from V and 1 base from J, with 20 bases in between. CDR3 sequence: CASNKRGGRISYEQYF. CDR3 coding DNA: TGTGCCAGCAACAAAAGGGGAGGCAGGATATCCTACGAGCAGTACTTC.

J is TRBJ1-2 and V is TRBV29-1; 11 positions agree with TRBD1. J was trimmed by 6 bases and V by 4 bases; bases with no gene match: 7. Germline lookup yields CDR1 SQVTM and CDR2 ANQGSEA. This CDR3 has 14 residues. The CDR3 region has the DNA TGCAGCGTTGGGGGACAGGGGGGAGGAGATGGCTACACCTTC. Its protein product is CSVGGQGGGDGYTF.

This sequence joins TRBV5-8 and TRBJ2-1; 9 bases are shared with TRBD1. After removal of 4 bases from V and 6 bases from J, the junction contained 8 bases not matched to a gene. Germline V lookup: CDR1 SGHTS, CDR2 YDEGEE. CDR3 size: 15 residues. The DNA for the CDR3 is TGTGCCAGCAGCATCCGGGACAGGGTGCTCAATGAGCAGTTCTTC. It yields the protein CASSIRDRVLNEQFF.

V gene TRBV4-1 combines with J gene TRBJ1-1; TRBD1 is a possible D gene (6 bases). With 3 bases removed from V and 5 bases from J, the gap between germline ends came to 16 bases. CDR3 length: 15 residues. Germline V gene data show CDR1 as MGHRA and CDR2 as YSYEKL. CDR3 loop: CASSQPETGETEAFF. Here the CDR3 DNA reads TGCGCCAGCAGCCAGCCCGAGACAGGAGAGACTGAAGCTTTCTTT.

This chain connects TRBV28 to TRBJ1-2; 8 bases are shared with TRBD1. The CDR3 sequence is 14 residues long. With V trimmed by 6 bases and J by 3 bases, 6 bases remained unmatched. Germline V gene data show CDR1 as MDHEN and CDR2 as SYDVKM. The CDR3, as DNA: TGTGCCAGCAGCCGGACAGGGTGGGACTATGGCTACACCTTC. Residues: CASSRTGWDYGYTF.

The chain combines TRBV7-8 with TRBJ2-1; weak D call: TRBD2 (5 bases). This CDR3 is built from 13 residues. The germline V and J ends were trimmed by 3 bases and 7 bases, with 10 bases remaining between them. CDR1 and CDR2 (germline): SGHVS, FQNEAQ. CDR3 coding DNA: TGTGCCAGCAGCTTCGGGAATATTAATGAGCAGTTCTTC. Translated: CASSFGNINEQFF.

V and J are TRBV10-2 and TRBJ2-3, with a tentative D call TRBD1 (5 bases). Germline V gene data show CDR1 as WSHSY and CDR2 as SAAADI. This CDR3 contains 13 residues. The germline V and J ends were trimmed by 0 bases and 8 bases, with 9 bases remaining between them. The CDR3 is CASSESQQGTQYF. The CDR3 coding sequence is TGCGCCAGCAGTGAGTCGCAGCAGGGTACGCAGTATTTT.

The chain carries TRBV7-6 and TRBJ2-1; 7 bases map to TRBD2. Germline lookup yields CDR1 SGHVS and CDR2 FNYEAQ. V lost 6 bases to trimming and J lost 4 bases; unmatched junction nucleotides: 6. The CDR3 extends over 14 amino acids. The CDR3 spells CASSLAVLYNEQFF. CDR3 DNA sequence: TGTGCCAGCAGTCTAGCGGTACTATACAATGAGCAGTTCTTC.

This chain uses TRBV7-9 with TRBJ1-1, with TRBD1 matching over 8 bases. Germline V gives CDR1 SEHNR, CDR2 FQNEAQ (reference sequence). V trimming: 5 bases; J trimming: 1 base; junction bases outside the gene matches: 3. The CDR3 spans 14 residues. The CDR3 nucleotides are TGTGCCAGCAGCCTAACAGGGGGGAACACTGAAGCTTTCTTT. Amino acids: CASSLTGGNTEAFF.

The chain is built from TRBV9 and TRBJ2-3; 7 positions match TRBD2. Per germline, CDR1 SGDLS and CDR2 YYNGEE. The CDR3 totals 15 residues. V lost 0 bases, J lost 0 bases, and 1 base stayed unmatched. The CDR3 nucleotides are TGTGCCAGCAGCGTAGATAGCGGGAGCACAGATACGCAGTATTTT. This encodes CASSVDSGSTDTQYF.